The next 32 T cell receptor beta chains were all read from a single sample in a study of T-cell memory formation after mild COVID-19. TCRdb re-derived calls from the 5' RACE reads in MiXCR, one entry per CDR3 protein. The sample carries around 65,000 distinct CDR3 sequences, 9.3% recorded once. The sample was PBMCs or a T cell subset sorted from them (not recorded which). Source of these receptors: a young man who had mild COVID-19 (a few samples of this study predate the infection). Cell type and time point are not known.

This clonotype was observed a handful of times. The rearrangement links TRBV2 to TRBJ1-2; D is possibly TRBD1 (5 bases). V lost 10 bases and J lost 7, with 22 bases in between. There are 14 residues in the CDR3. Germline V gene sequence: CDR1 SNHLY, CDR2 FYNNEI. The CDR3 DNA follows: TGTGCCACCGCAACAAGACAGACGGGACGTGGCTACACCTTC. Protein product: CATATRQTGRGYTF. Variable domain in full (rest from reference TRBV2 and TRBJ1-2): EPEVTQTPSHQVTQMGQEVILRCVPISNHLYFYWYRQILGQKVEFLVSFYNNEISEKSEIFDDQFSVERPDGSNFTLKIRSTKLEDSAMYFCATATRQTGRGYTFGSGTRLTVV.

The rearrangement links TRBV3-1 to TRBJ1-5; maybe TRBD1 (5 bases). CDR3 size: 14 residues. Germline V CDR1 and CDR2: LGHDT, YNNKEL (reference sequence). V was pared by 3 bases and J by 5 bases, with 11 bases between. The CDR3 DNA reads TGTGCCAGCAGCCATGGGGCACAAGATCAGCCCCAGCATTTT. Its translation: CASSHGAQDQPQHF. The variable domain in full, with the rest retrieved from reference TRBV3-1 and TRBJ1-5, is DTAVSQTPKYLVTQMGNDKSIKCEQNLGHDTMYWYKQDSKKFLKIMFSYNNKELIINETVPNRFSPKSPDKAHLNLHINSLELGDSAVYFCASSHGAQDQPQHFGDGTRLSIL.

Only a few counts were recorded for this clonotype. The genes are TRBV20-1 and TRBJ2-3; 8 nucleotides line up with TRBD2. Germline assignment: CDR1 DFQATT and CDR2 SNEGSKA (reference sequence). The CDR3 sequence is 14 residues long. Unmatched junction bases numbered 7, after V lost 2 bases and J lost 6 bases. This chain's CDR3 is CSARRAGARDTQYF. Here the CDR3 DNA reads TGCAGTGCTAGACGAGCGGGGGCCCGGGATACGCAGTATTTT.

This clonotype was seen many times. J is TRBJ2-3 and V is TRBV7-2; D not certain. The CDR3 sequence is 11 residues long. V was trimmed by 8 bases and J by 2 bases, leaving 5 bases between them. Germline CDR1 and CDR2: SGHTA and FQGNSA. The CDR3: CASSATDTQYF. In DNA form, the CDR3 reads TGTGCCAGCTCGGCCACAGATACGCAGTATTTT.

In this sample, this clonotype turned up a few times. The V call is TRBV12-3 or TRBV12-4, the J call TRBJ1-6, with TRBD1 matching 8 bases. Trimming at V came to 5 bases and at J to 5 bases, leaving 8 bases not matched to a gene. The CDR3 is made up of 16 amino acids. The CDR3 coding sequence is TGTGCCAGCAGTCTCAGGGGGCCAAACCATAATTCACCCCTCCACTTT. The encoded protein is CASSLRGPNHNSPLHF.

This clonotype came up a few times. The J gene is TRBJ2-3, the V gene TRBV12-3 or TRBV12-4; TRBD2 might be the D (6 bases). This CDR3 contains 14 residues. The V end was cut by 8 bases, the J end by 5 bases, with 17 bases between. CDR3 sequence: CASARDFRGDTQYF. CDR3 coding DNA: TGTGCCAGCGCGCGGGACTTTCGAGGAGATACGCAGTATTTT.

This clonotype was found a few times. This chain links TRBV7-9 with TRBJ1-2, with D possibly being TRBD1 (6 bases). Germline assignment: CDR1 SEHNR and CDR2 FQNEAQ (reference sequence). The CDR3 is 15 amino acids. V lost 5 bases, J lost 4 bases, and 17 bases lay in between. The CDR3 DNA reads as TGTGCCAGCAGCCCACAACAGGGCCGGAGCTATGGCTACACCTTC. This gives the protein CASSPQQGRSYGYTF. The full variable domain, its missing parts supplied by reference TRBV7-9 and TRBJ1-2, is DTGVSQNPRHKITKRGQNVTFRCDPISEHNRLYWYRQTLGQGPEFLTYFQNEAQLEKSRLLSDRFSAERPKGSFSTLEIQRTEQGDSAMYLCASSPQQGRSYGYTFGSGTRLTVV.

The sample holds many counts of this clonotype. This rearrangement joins TRBV28 to TRBJ2-3; 9 bases are shared with TRBD1. Germline V gene lookup returns CDR1 MDHEN and CDR2 SYDVKM. The CDR3 has 15 residues. The V segment lost 8 bases and the J segment 4 bases; nucleotides outside the gene matches: 10. The CDR3 protein is CASYSPGQGSDTQYF. In DNA, the CDR3 is TGTGCCAGCTACTCCCCGGGACAGGGCTCAGATACGCAGTATTTT.

This clonotype was observed a few times. The genes are TRBV15 and TRBJ2-3, with 11 bases lining up with TRBD2. Germline lookup yields CDR1 LNHNV and CDR2 YYDKDF (reference sequence). Trimming cost V 0 bases and J 5 bases; bases outside gene matches: 4. The CDR3 contains 16 residues. The CDR3 spells CATSRDSSGGRDTQYF. Here the CDR3 DNA reads TGTGCCACCAGCAGAGATTCTAGCGGGGGGAGAGATACGCAGTATTTT.

This clonotype was picked up a small number of times. The rearrangement uses TRBV19 and TRBJ1-2, with 8 bases that match TRBD1. Germline V gives CDR1 LNHDA, CDR2 SQIVND (reference sequence). The V and J ends lost 5 bases and 9 bases, in that order; junction bases with no gene match: 8. CDR3 length: 13 residues. CDR3 nucleotide sequence: TGTGCCAGTAGTCCCGGACAGGGCGTTCGCTACACCTTC. Its translation: CASSPGQGVRYTF.

The rearrangement uses TRBV4-1 and TRBJ1-2; no clear D gene. CDR3 length: 13 residues. Germline V gives CDR1 MGHRA, CDR2 YSYEKL. V lost 1 base to trimming and J lost 6 bases, with 9 bases between them. This chain's CDR3 is CASSQGDGNGYTF. The CDR3 region has the DNA TGCGCCAGCAGCCAAGGCGACGGGAATGGCTACACCTTC.

The chain links TRBV4-2 to TRBJ2-3; D is perhaps TRBD2 (5 bases). V was pared by 0 bases and J by 1 base, with 14 bases between. The CDR3 contains 17 residues. The germline CDR1 and CDR2 sequences are LGHNA and YNFKEQ. Written as DNA, the CDR3 is TGTGCCAGCAGCCAAGAGGCCCGCGGGCGGGGCACAGATACGCAGTATTTT. Amino acids: CASSQEARGRGTDTQYF.

This clonotype has a handful of counts. The chain carries TRBV29-1 and TRBJ2-6; 7 bases fit TRBD1. This CDR3 has 16 amino acids. Germline V lookup: CDR1 SQVTM, CDR2 ANQGSEA. V gave up 5 bases and J gave up 0 bases; unmatched junction bases: 7. In DNA, the CDR3 is TGCAGCGTTTCAGGGACAGCGAGCTCTGGGGCCAACGTCCTGACTTTC. It is translated as CSVSGTASSGANVLTF. Full variable domain (missing parts from reference TRBV29-1 and TRBJ2-6): SAVISQKPSRDICQRGTSLTIQCQVDSQVTMMFWYRQQPGQSLTLIATANQGSEATYESGFVIDKFPISRPNLTFSTLTVSNMSPEDSSIYLCSVSGTASSGANVLTFGAGSRLTVL.

This clonotype appeared a few times. This chain links TRBV20-1 with TRBJ2-5; 8 bases fit TRBD1. Germline V gene sequence: CDR1 DFQATT, CDR2 SNEGSKA (reference sequence). J gave up 2 bases and V 5 bases, and 4 bases lay outside the gene matches. This CDR3 is 13 amino acids long. The DNA of the CDR3 is TGCAGTGCTGATACAGGGGGTCAAGAGACCCAGTACTTC. It is translated as CSADTGGQETQYF.

This sequence joins TRBV20-1 and TRBJ1-2; no reliable D call. The CDR3 is 10 residues long. V was cut by 4 bases and J by 2 bases, with 2 bases left in between. From germline, CDR1 is DFQATT and CDR2 SNEGSKA (reference sequence). The CDR3 DNA reads TGCAGTGCTATAAACTATGGCTACACCTTC. Translating it yields CSAINYGYTF.

The V gene is TRBV6-5, the J gene TRBJ1-5, with D hard to call. V was cut by 2 bases and J by 1 base, with 6 bases left in between. CDR3 length: 14 amino acids. The germline gives CDR1 MNHEY, CDR2 SVGAGI. The DNA for the CDR3 is TGTGCCAGCAGTTACGGGGTAAGCAATCAGCCCCAGCATTTT. Protein: CASSYGVSNQPQHF.

This sequence joins TRBV20-1 and TRBJ2-1; TRBD1 might be the D (8 bases). Trimming took off 0 bases at V and 2 bases at J, with 17 bases between the two ends. The length of the CDR3 is 17 residues. Germline V gene sequence: CDR1 DFQATT, CDR2 SNEGSKA (reference sequence). As DNA, the CDR3 is TGCAGTGCTAGAGATCGCGGACAGGGAGGGCCCTACAATGAGCAGTTCTTC. It codes for CSARDRGQGGPYNEQFF.

Many counts were recorded for this clonotype. V is TRBV5-1 and J is TRBJ2-2; D unclear. V was pared by 2 bases and J by 5 bases, with 7 bases between. This CDR3 has 13 residues. CDR1 and CDR2 from the germline V gene are SGHRS and YFSETQ. The CDR3 sequence is CASSFPATGELFF. CDR3 DNA sequence: TGCGCCAGCAGCTTCCCAGCGACCGGGGAGCTGTTTTTT.

The V and J genes are TRBV2 and TRBJ2-2, with 9 bases aligning to TRBD1. V trimming: 7 bases; J trimming: 6 bases; junction bases outside the gene matches: 3. Germline CDR1 SNHLY, CDR2 FYNNEI. This CDR3 contains 13 residues. CDR3 region: CASMGQGAGELFF. The CDR3, as DNA: TGTGCCAGCATGGGACAGGGTGCCGGGGAGCTGTTTTTT.

The sample holds many counts of this clonotype. The rearrangement joins TRBV4-2 to TRBJ2-5; tentatively, D is TRBD2 (5 bases). CDR3 length equals 17 residues. V was pared by 4 bases and J by 7 bases, with 25 bases between. CDR1 and CDR2 from the germline V gene are LGHNA and YNFKEQ. The CDR3 protein is CASSPPSGTNRGGTQYF. The CDR3 DNA is TGTGCCAGCAGCCCCCCCAGTGGTACAAACCGCGGAGGGACCCAGTACTTC.

This clonotype was seen at least ten times. The chain is built from TRBV6-2 or TRBV6-3 and TRBJ2-1; D is unclear. The CDR3 is made up of 13 amino acids. V lost 5 bases, J lost 5 bases, and 10 bases lay in between. Germline V gene sequence: CDR1 MNHEY, CDR2 SVGEGT. CDR3 coding DNA: TGTGCCAGCAGTACCTTCTCGGACAATGAGCAGTTCTTC. As protein: CASSTFSDNEQFF.

This clonotype came up many times. This chain connects TRBV12-3 or TRBV12-4 to TRBJ2-7, with D possibly being TRBD2 (6 bases). CDR3 length: 13 residues. The V end was cut by 2 bases, the J end by 4 bases, with 9 bases between. CDR3 region: CASSLLEGYEQYV. The CDR3, as DNA: TGTGCCAGCAGTTTATTGGAGGGATACGAGCAGTACGTC.

This clonotype was found many times. The rearrangement uses TRBV7-6 and TRBJ1-1; D is possibly TRBD1 (6 bases). The CDR3 covers 14 residues. V was clipped by 3 bases and J by 3 bases, with 11 bases between them. Per the germline V gene, CDR1 is SGHVS and CDR2 is FNYEAQ. CDR3 sequence reads: CASSLWGLDTEAFF. The CDR3 DNA follows: TGTGCCAGCAGCTTGTGGGGGCTTGACACTGAAGCTTTCTTT.

This clonotype was seen many times. The V gene is TRBV29-1, the J gene TRBJ2-5; D is perhaps TRBD2 (5 bases). The germline V and J ends were trimmed by 1 base and 4 bases, with 10 bases remaining between them. There are 13 residues in the CDR3. Germline V lookup: CDR1 SQVTM, CDR2 ANQGSEA. CDR3 DNA: TGCAGCGTTGAAGGGCGCGAGGGAGAGACCCAGTACTTC. Amino acids: CSVEGREGETQYF.

This clonotype was seen repeatedly, ten times or more. The chain combines TRBV5-1 with TRBJ2-1; 9 positions match TRBD2. Germline V gene sequence: CDR1 SGHRS, CDR2 YFSETQ. Trimming at V came to 2 bases and at J to 9 bases, leaving 15 bases not matched to a gene. CDR3 length equals 17 residues. This CDR3 reads CASSFSGGGAFGGEQFF. The CDR3 DNA follows: TGCGCCAGCAGCTTCTCGGGCGGGGGGGCCTTTGGTGGTGAGCAGTTCTTC.

V usage is TRBV6-6 and J usage is TRBJ2-7; 9 nucleotides agree with TRBD1. This CDR3 contains 15 residues. Trimming took 2 bases from V and 7 from J; bases not matched to a gene: 9. CDR1 MNHNY and CDR2 SVGAGI come from the germline V gene (reference sequence). CDR3 nucleotide sequence: TGTGCCAGCAGTTACCCGCGGGGGACAGGGCGGGAGCAGTACTTC. Protein: CASSYPRGTGREQYF.

In this sample, this clonotype turned up many times. This rearrangement joins TRBV7-9 to TRBJ2-5; TRBD2 matches at 8 bases. The CDR3 is 13 residues long. CDR1 is SEHNR and CDR2 is FQNEAQ in the germline V gene (reference sequence). V was clipped by 4 bases and J by 3 bases; unmatched bases: 1. CDR3 in amino acids: CASSWGLEETQYF. CDR3 sequence (DNA): TGTGCCAGCAGCTGGGGACTAGAAGAGACCCAGTACTTC.

The chain couples TRBV28 to TRBJ2-4; 8 bases fit TRBD2. V was pared by 6 bases and J by 4 bases, with 11 bases of the junction left unmatched. This CDR3 has 16 residues. The germline V gene has CDR1 MDHEN and CDR2 SYDVKM. Written as DNA, the CDR3 is TGTGCCAGCAGCCACGCCGGGGGGGGAAAAAAAAACATTCAGTACTTC. It translates to CASSHAGGGKKNIQYF.

This chain connects TRBV4-2 to TRBJ1-3; 7 nucleotides match TRBD1. With 4 bases clipped from V and 4 bases from J, the junction kept 7 bases outside the gene matches. Per germline, CDR1 LGHNA and CDR2 YNFKEQ. The CDR3 totals 15 residues. The chain's CDR3 is CASSPTGVEGNTIYF. The CDR3 DNA is TGTGCCAGCAGCCCCACAGGGGTGGAAGGAAACACCATATATTTT.

In this sample, this clonotype turned up a few times. J is TRBJ2-3 and V is TRBV5-6; a weak D match, TRBD2 (6 bases). With 6 bases removed from V and 1 base from J, the gap between germline ends came to 15 bases. In germline, CDR1 is SGHDT, CDR2 YYEEEE. The CDR3 extends over 15 amino acids. CDR3 DNA sequence: TGTGCCAGCAAGGTGCGGGGACCCGGCACAGATACGCAGTATTTT. Its protein is CASKVRGPGTDTQYF.

J is TRBJ1-2 and V is TRBV14; D gene unclear. CDR3 length: 13 residues. The V end was cut by 4 bases, the J end by 5 bases, with 11 bases between. The germline gives CDR1 SGHDN, CDR2 FVKESK. Here the CDR3 DNA reads TGTGCCAGCAGCCCCGGCAACACATATGGCTACACCTTC. Translation: CASSPGNTYGYTF.

This clonotype was recorded at least ten times. The chain carries TRBV5-1 and TRBJ2-5, with D possibly being TRBD2 (6 bases). V lost 1 base, J lost 5 bases, and 9 bases lay in between. The V gene's germline CDR1 is SGHRS and CDR2 YFSETQ. The CDR3 covers 13 residues. Here the CDR3 DNA reads TGCGCCAGCAGCTTGTCAGGGAGGGAGACCCAGTACTTC. Amino acid sequence: CASSLSGRETQYF.